This is a list of T cell receptor beta chains from one sample in a study. One entry per CDR3 protein, called by TCRdb with MiXCR from the RT-PCR reads. The sample lists about 680,000 distinct CDR3 sequences, approximately 15% occurring once. The sample was memory CD4+ T cells from blood. These receptors originate from a female donor in good health, serving as a healthy control. Each CDR3 is given with its conserved first and last residue. The order of the fields is V gene, J gene, D gene, clone size, CDR3 DNA, CDR3 protein. A D gene is named only where the DNA matches it firmly. Clone size is shown for a subset of rows, as once, few, many or a class of expanded clone.

TRBV13	TRBJ2-7	.	few	TGTGCCAGCAGCTTAGATAGGACAGTGGCCTACGAGCAGTACTTC	CASSLDRTVAYEQYF
TRBV30	TRBJ2-3	.	few	TGTGCCTGGAGTGAGGACAACACAGATACGCAGTATTTT	CAWSEDNTDTQYF
TRBV6-6	TRBJ1-4	TRBD1	few	TGTGCCAGCCGCTACCAAGGACAGGGGAATGAAAAACTGTTTTTT	CASRYQGQGNEKLFF
TRBV20-1	TRBJ2-1	.	.	TGCAGTGCCCAAGGGTACAATGAGCAGTTCTTC	CSAQGYNEQFF
TRBV7-2	TRBJ2-1	.	many	TGTGCCAGCAGCTTGGAAGCGGCGTCCTACAATGAGCAGTTCTTC	CASSLEAASYNEQFF
TRBV3-1	TRBJ2-3	.	.	TGTGCCAGCAGCCCCTCCTATGCGGAAGATACGCAGTATTTT	CASSPSYAEDTQYF
TRBV20-1	TRBJ2-5	TRBD2	many	TGCAGTGCTAGCCCCCTAGCGGGTCAAGAGACCCAGTACTTC	CSASPLAGQETQYF
TRBV6-5	TRBJ1-3	.	.	TGTGCCAGCAGTTACTTCGATAGGGGCCGCTCTGGAAACACCATATATTTT	CASSYFDRGRSGNTIYF
TRBV7-6	TRBJ2-1	TRBD2	few	TGTGCCAGCAGCTCCCTTCCGACTAGCGGAGCTTACAATGAGCAGTTCTTC	CASSSLPTSGAYNEQFF
TRBV6-2/TRBV6-3	TRBJ2-1	TRBD2	.	TGTGCCAGCGCCGGGACTAACTCCTTCAATGAGCAGTTCTTC	CASAGTNSFNEQFF
TRBV6-5	TRBJ1-2	.	.	TGTGCCAGCAGTTACTCGATGAGGTCCAGGGGAGGCGGCTACACCTTC	CASSYSMRSRGGGYTF
TRBV11-1	TRBJ2-1	.	.	TGTGCCAGCAATATCCGGGGGAGCTACAATGAGCAGTTCTTC	CASNIRGSYNEQFF
TRBV10-3	TRBJ2-3	.	.	TGTGCCATCCAAGGCGGCCAAACAGATACGCAGTATTTT	CAIQGGQTDTQYF